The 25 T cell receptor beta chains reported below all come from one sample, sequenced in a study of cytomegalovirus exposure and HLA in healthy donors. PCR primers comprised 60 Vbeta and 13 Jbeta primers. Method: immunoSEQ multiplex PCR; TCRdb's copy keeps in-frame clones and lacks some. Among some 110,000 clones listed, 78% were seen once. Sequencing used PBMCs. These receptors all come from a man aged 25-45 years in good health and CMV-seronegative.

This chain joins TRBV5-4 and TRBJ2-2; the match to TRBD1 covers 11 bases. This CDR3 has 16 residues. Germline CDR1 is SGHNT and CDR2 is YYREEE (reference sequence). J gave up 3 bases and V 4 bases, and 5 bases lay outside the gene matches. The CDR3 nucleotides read TGTGCCAGCAGCGTGGGACAGGGGGTGGACACCGGGGAGCTGTTTTTT. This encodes CASSVGQGVDTGELFF.

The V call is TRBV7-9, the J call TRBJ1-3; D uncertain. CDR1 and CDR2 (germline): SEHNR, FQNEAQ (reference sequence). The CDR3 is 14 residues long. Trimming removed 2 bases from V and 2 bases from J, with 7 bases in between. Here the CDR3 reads CASSLLGAGNTIYF. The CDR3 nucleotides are TGTGCCAGCAGCTTACTGGGAGCTGGAAACACCATATATTTT.

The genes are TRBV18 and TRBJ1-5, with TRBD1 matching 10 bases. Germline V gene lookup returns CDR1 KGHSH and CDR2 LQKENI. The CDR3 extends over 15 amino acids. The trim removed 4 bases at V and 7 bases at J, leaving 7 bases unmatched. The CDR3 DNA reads TGTGCCAGCTCACAGACAGGGGGCGAAAGGCAGCCCCAGCATTTT. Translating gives CASSQTGGERQPQHF. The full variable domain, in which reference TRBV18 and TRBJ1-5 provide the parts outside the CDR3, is NAGVMQNPRHLVRRRGQEARLRCSPMKGHSHVYWYRQLPEEGLKFMVYLQKENIIDESGMPKERFSAEFPKEGPSILRIQQVVRGDSAAYFCASSQTGGERQPQHFGDGTRLSIL.

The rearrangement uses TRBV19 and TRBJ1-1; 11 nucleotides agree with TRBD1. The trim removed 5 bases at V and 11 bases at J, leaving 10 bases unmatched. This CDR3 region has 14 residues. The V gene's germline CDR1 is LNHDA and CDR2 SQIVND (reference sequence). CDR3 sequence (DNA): TGTGCCAGTAGTCAGGACAGGGGGCATAACGGGGCTTTCTTT. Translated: CASSQDRGHNGAFF.

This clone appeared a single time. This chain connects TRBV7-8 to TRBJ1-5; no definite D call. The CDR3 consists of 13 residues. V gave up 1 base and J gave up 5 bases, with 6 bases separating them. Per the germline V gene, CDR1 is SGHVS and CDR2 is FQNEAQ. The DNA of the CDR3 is TGTGCCAGCAGCTTAGGCCGCGATCAGCCCCAGCATTTT. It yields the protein CASSLGRDQPQHF.

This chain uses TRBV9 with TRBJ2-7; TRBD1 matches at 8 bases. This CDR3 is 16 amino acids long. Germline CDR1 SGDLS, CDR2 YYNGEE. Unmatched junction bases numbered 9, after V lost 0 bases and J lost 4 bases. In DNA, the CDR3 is TGTGCCAGCAGCGTAGCTGGGACAGGTGTACGGTACGAGCAGTACTTC. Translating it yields CASSVAGTGVRYEQYF.

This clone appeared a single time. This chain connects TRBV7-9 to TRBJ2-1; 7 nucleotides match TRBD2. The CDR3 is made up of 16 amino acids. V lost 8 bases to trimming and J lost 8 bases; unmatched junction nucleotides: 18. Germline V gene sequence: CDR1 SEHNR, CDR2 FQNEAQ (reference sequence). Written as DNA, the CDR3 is TGTGCCAGCGTGGGATGGGAGGGCGGGGAACCTCATGAGCAGTTCTTC. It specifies CASVGWEGGEPHEQFF.

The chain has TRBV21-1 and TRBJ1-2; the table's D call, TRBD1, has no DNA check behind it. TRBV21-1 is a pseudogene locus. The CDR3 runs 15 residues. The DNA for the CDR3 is TGTGCCAGGAGACGCGCCGGGACAGGGGTTCAGGGCTACACCTTC. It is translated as CARRRAGTGVQGYTF.

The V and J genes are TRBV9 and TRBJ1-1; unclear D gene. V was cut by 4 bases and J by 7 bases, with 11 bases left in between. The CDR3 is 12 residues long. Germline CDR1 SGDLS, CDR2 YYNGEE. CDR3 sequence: CASSPYSLEAFF. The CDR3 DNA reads TGTGCCAGCAGCCCCTACTCCCTTGAAGCTTTCTTT. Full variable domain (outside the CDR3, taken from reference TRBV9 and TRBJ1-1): DSGVTQTPKHLITATGQRVTLRCSPRSGDLSVYWYQQSLDQGLQFLIQYYNGEERAKGNILERFSAQQFPDLHSELNLSSLELGDSALYFCASSPYSLEAFFGQGTRLTVV.

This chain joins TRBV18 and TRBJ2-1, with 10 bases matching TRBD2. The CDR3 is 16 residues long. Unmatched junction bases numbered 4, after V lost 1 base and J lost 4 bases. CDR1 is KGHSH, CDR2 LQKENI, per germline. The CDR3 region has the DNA TGTGCCAGCTCACCACAAGCGGGGGGGACTTACAATGAGCAGTTCTTC. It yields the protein CASSPQAGGTYNEQFF. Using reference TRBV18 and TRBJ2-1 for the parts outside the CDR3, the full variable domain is NAGVMQNPRHLVRRRGQEARLRCSPMKGHSHVYWYRQLPEEGLKFMVYLQKENIIDESGMPKERFSAEFPKEGPSILRIQQVVRGDSAAYFCASSPQAGGTYNEQFFGPGTRLTVL.

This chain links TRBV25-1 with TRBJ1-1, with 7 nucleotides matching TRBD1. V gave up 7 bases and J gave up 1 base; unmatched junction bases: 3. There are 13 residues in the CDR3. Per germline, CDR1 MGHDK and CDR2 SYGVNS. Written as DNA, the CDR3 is TGTGCCAGCACCGCAGGGGGGAACACTGAAGCTTTCTTT. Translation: CASTAGGNTEAFF.

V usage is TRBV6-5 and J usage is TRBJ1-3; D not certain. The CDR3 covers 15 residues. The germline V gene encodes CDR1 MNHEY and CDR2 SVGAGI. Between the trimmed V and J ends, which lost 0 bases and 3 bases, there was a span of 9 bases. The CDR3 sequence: CASSYSRGYGNTIYF. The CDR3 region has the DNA TGTGCCAGCAGTTACTCGAGAGGGTATGGAAACACCATATATTTT.

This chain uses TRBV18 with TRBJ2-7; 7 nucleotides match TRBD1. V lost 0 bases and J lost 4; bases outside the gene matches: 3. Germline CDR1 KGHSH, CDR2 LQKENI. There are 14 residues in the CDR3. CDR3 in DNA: TGTGCCAGCTCACCACCATGGGACAGATACGAGCAGTACTTC. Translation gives CASSPPWDRYEQYF.

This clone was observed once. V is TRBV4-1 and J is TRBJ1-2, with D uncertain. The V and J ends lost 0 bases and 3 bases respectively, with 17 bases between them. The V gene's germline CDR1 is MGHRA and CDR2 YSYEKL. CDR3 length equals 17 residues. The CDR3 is CASSQDSQGRGYYGYTF. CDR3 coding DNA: TGCGCCAGCAGCCAAGATTCGCAAGGCAGAGGATACTATGGCTACACCTTC.

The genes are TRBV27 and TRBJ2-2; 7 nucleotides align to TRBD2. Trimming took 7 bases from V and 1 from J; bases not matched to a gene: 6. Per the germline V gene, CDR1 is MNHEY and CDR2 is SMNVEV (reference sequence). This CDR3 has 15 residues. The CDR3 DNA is TGTGCCAGCACCCGACTAGCACAGAACACCGGGGAGCTGTTTTTT. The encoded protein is CASTRLAQNTGELFF.

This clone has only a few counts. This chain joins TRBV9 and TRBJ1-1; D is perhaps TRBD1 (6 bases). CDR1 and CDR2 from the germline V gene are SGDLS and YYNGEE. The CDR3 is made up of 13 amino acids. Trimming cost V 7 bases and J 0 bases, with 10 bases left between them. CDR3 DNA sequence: TGTGCCAGCGCTAGGGACATGAACACTGAAGCTTTCTTT. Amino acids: CASARDMNTEAFF.

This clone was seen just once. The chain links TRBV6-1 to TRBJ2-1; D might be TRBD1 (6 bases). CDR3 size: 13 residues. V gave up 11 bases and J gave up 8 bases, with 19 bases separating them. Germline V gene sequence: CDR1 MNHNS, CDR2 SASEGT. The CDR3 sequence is CAYRQDAADEQFF. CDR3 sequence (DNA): TGTGCCTACAGACAGGACGCTGCAGATGAGCAGTTCTTC.

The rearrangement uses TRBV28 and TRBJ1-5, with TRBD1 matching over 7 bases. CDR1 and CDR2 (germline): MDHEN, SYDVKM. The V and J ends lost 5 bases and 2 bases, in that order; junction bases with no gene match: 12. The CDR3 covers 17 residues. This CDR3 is CASSEGNRGWGNQPQHF. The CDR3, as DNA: TGTGCCAGCAGTGAAGGGAACAGGGGTTGGGGCAATCAGCCCCAGCATTTT. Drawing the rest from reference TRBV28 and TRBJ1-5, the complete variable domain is DVKVTQSSRYLVKRTGEKVFLECVQDMDHENMFWYRQDPGLGLRLIYFSYDVKMKEKGDIPEGYSVSREKKERFSLILESASTNQTSMYLCASSEGNRGWGNQPQHFGDGTRLSIL.

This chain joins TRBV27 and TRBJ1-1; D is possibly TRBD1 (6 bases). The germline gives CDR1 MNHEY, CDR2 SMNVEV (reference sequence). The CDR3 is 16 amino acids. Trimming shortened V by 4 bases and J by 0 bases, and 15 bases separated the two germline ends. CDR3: CASSSPQGQMNTEAFF. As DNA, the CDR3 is TGTGCCAGCAGTTCTCCCCAAGGACAGATGAACACTGAAGCTTTCTTT.

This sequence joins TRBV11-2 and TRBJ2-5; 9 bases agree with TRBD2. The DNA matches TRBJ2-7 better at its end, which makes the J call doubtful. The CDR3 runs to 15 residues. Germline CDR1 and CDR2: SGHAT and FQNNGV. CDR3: CASSPRGGVEHEQYF. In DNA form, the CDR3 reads TGTGCCAGCAGCCCACGCGGGGGGGTAGAGCACGAGCAGTACTTC.

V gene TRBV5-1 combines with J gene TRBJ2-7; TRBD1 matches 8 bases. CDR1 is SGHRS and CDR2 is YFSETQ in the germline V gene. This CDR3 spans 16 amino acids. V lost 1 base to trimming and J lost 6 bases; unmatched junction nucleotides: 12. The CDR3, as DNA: TGCGCCAGCAGCTTGAATCCAGGGGGCGCGAACCTCGAGCAGTACTTC. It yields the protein CASSLNPGGANLEQYF.

The CDR3 reads CASSTPTDTQYF. CDR3 DNA: TGTGCCAGCAGTACACCCACAGATACGCAGTATTTT. The gene calls are TRBV28 and TRBJ2-3; D uncertain. The V end was cut by 5 bases, the J end by 2 bases, with 5 bases between. Germline lookup yields CDR1 MDHEN and CDR2 SYDVKM. The CDR3 loop spans 12 amino acids.

CDR3 nucleotide sequence: TGCGCCAGCAGCCAAGATTCTAGGAACCCCTACGAGCAGTACTTC. It specifies CASSQDSRNPYEQYF. The chain is built from TRBV4-3 and TRBJ2-7; D call uncertain. V was pared by 0 bases and J by 2 bases, with 11 bases between. Per germline, CDR1 LGHNA and CDR2 YSLEER. CDR3 size: 15 residues.

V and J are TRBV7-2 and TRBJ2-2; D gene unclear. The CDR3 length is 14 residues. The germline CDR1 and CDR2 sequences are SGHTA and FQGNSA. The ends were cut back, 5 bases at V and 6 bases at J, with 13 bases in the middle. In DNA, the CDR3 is TGTGCCAGCAGCACAGCACGATCGGCCGGGGAGCTGTTTTTT. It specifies CASSTARSAGELFF.

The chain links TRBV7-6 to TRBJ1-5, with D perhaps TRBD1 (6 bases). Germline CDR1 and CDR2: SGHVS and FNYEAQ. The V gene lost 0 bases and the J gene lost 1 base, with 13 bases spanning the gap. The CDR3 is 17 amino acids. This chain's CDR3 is CASSLAEGRGSNQPQHF. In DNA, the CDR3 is TGTGCCAGCAGCTTAGCGGAAGGCAGGGGCAGCAATCAGCCCCAGCATTTT.